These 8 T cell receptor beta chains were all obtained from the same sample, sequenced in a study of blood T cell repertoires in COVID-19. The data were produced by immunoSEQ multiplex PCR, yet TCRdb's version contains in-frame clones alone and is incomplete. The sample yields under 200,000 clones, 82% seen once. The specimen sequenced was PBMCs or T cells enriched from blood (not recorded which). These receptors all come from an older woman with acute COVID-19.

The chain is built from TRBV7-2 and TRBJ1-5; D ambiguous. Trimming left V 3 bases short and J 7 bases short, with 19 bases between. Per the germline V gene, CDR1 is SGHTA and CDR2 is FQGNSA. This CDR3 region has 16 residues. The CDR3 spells CASSFMRSGIGQPQHF. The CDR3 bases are TGTGCCAGCAGCTTCATGAGATCCGGAATCGGGCAGCCCCAGCATTTT.

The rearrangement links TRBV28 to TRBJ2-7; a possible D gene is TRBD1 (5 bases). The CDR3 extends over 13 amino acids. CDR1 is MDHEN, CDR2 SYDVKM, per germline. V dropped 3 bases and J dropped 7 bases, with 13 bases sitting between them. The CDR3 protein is CASSFDPGWEQYV. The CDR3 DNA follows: TGTGCCAGCAGTTTTGACCCAGGGTGGGAGCAGTACGTC.

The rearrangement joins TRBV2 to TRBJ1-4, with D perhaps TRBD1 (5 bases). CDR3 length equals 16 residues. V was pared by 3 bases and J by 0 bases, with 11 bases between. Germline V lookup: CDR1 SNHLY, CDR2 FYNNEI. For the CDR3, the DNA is TGTGCCAGCAGTGACAGGGCCTATGCAACTAATGAAAAACTGTTTTTT. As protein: CASSDRAYATNEKLFF.

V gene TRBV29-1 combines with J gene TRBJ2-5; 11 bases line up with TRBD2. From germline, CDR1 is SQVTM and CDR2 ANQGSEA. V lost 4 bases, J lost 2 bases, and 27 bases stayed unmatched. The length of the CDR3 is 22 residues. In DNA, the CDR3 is TGCAGCGTTGGGAGGGGATCAGAAACTACTAGCGGGGGCCAGGGTTATCAAGAGACCCAGTACTTC. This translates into CSVGRGSETTSGGQGYQETQYF. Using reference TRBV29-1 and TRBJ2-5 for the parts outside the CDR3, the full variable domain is SAVISQKPSRDICQRGTSLTIQCQVDSQVTMMFWYRQQPGQSLTLIATANQGSEATYESGFVIDKFPISRPNLTFSTLTVSNMSPEDSSIYLCSVGRGSETTSGGQGYQETQYFGPGTRLLVL.

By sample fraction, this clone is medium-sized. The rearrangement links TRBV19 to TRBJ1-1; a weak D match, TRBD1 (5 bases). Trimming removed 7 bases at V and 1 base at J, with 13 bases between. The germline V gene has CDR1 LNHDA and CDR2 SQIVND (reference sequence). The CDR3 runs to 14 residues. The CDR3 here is CASNLPQGNTEAFF. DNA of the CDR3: TGTGCCAGTAACCTACCTCAGGGGAACACTGAAGCTTTCTTT.

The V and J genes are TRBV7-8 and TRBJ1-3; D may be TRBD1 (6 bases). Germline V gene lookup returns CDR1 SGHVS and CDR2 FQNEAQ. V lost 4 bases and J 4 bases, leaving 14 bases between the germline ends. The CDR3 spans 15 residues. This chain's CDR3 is CASSSGTLRGNTIYF. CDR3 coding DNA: TGTGCCAGCAGCTCCGGGACATTGAGGGGAAACACCATATATTTT.

The CDR3 reads CASSERRDYGYTF. CDR3 DNA: TGTGCCAGCAGTGAGAGGCGGGACTATGGCTACACCTTC. V gene TRBV2 combines with J gene TRBJ1-2; D unclear. The CDR3 extends over 13 amino acids. Germline CDR1 SNHLY, CDR2 FYNNEI. The V gene lost 3 bases and the J gene lost 3 bases, with 8 bases spanning the gap.

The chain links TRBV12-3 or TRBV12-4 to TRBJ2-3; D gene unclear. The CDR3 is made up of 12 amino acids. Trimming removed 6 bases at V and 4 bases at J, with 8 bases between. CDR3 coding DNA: TGTGCCAGCAGCTATTCCGCAGATACGCAGTATTTT. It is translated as CASSYSADTQYF.